Listed below are T cell receptor beta chains from one sample, sequenced in a study of blood T cell repertoires in COVID-19. Assay: immunoSEQ multiplex PCR; the TCRdb copy retains only in-frame clones and omits some. The sample includes 210,000 or so clones, over 75% of them seen just once. Sequencing was carried out using PBMCs or T cells enriched from blood (not recorded which). These receptors all come from a woman aged 35 to 49 with acute COVID-19. Each CDR3 is given with its conserved first and last residue. A D gene is named only where the DNA matches it firmly. Part of the rows lack a size; the others show once, few, many or a class for expanded clones.

v_gene	abundance	j_gene	d_gene	CDR3aa	CDR3nt
TRBV29-1	.	TRBJ2-7	TRBD1	CSVKDRAYPYEQYF	TGCAGCGTGAAGGACAGGGCTTATCCCTACGAGCAGTACTTC
TRBV30	.	TRBJ2-7	.	CAWSDGIAYEQYF	TGTGCCTGGAGCGACGGGATAGCCTACGAGCAGTACTTC
TRBV29-1	.	TRBJ1-4	TRBD1	CSGDRVGGEKLFF	TGCAGCGGGGACAGGGTTGGGGGTGAAAAACTGTTTTTT
TRBV4-2	.	TRBJ2-3	TRBD2	CASSDQRGSTDTQYF	TGTGCCAGCAGCGACCAGCGGGGGAGCACAGATACGCAGTATTTT
TRBV27	few	TRBJ1-1	.	CASRRAKRTEAFF	TGTGCCAGCAGGAGAGCGAAAAGGACTGAAGCTTTCTTT
TRBV15	once	TRBJ2-1	.	CATSREPGAMGSEQFF	TGTGCCACCAGCAGAGAACCGGGAGCGATGGGGAGTGAGCAGTTCTTC
TRBV18	.	TRBJ2-2	.	CASSLKAPGYTGELFF	TGTGCCAGCTCCCTGAAAGCCCCGGGGTACACCGGGGAGCTGTTTTTT
TRBV29-1	.	TRBJ1-3	.	CSVYEVNSGNTIYF	TGCAGCGTTTATGAGGTCAACTCTGGAAACACCATATATTTT
TRBV29-1	.	TRBJ1-1	.	CSVEQGGMNTEAFF	TGCAGCGTTGAACAGGGCGGGATGAACACTGAAGCTTTCTTT
TRBV9	.	TRBJ1-1	.	CASSFNEGVEAFF	TGTGCCAGCAGCTTCAACGAGGGAGTTGAAGCTTTCTTT
TRBV27	.	TRBJ2-7	TRBD2	CASSTGGYEQYF	TGTGCCAGCAGTACGGGGGGCTACGAGCAGTACTTC
TRBV6-4	.	TRBJ2-3	TRBD2	CASSDSAGGSPATQYF	TGTGCCAGCAGTGACTCGGCGGGGGGCTCCCCAGCTACGCAGTATTTT
TRBV30	.	TRBJ1-5	TRBD1	CAWNPPGTGGIQPQHF	TGTGCCTGGAATCCCCCCGGGACAGGGGGCATCCAGCCCCAGCATTTT
TRBV11-3	.	TRBJ2-2	TRBD1	CASSPAGQGAGELFF	TGTGCCAGCAGCCCAGCCGGACAGGGCGCCGGGGAGCTGTTTTTT
TRBV6-1	once	TRBJ2-7	.	CASSEALQGSYEQYF	TGTGCCAGCAGTGAAGCCCTACAGGGATCCTACGAGCAGTACTTC
TRBV5-1	few	TRBJ2-2	.	CASSLARGNTGELFF	TGCGCCAGCAGCTTGGCCCGGGGGAACACCGGGGAGCTGTTTTTT
TRBV28	.	TRBJ1-4	TRBD1	CASSLPGTGVIATNEKLFF	TGTGCCAGCAGTTTACCCGGGACAGGGGTAATAGCAACTAATGAAAAACTGTTTTTT
TRBV28	.	TRBJ2-2	.	CASSPPGTGELFF	TGTGCCAGCAGTCCCCCCGGCACCGGGGAGCTGTTTTTT
TRBV30	once	TRBJ2-1	TRBD1	CAWSRTGSLNEQFF	TGTGCCTGGAGTAGGACAGGGTCCCTCAATGAGCAGTTCTTC
TRBV5-4	.	TRBJ2-7	.	CASSSRSSVQGYEQYF	TGTGCCAGCAGCTCACGAAGTTCAGTTCAGGGCTACGAGCAGTACTTC
TRBV6-5	.	TRBJ1-2	TRBD1	CASKTGDFGYTF	TGTGCCAGCAAGACAGGGGATTTTGGCTACACCTTC
TRBV29-1	few	TRBJ1-1	TRBD1	CSGSQDRQRPAFF	TGCAGCGGTAGTCAGGACAGGCAGCGGCCAGCTTTCTTT
TRBV2	.	TRBJ1-2	TRBD1	CASRSDREIDYGYTF	TGTGCCAGCAGGTCGGACAGGGAAATAGACTATGGCTACACCTTC
TRBV3-1/TRBV3-2	.	TRBJ1-2	.	CASSQEWGLFGYTF	TGTGCCAGCAGCCAAGAATGGGGGCTGTTTGGCTACACCTTC
TRBV24-1	.	TRBJ2-2	.	CATSRALPLPSGELFF	TGTGCCACCTCGAGGGCCCTTCCTCTGCCCAGCGGGGAGCTGTTTTTT
TRBV28	.	TRBJ1-2	TRBD1	CASSLQGVGGYTF	TGTGCCAGCAGTTTACAGGGGGTTGGTGGCTACACCTTC
TRBV19	.	TRBJ1-4	.	CASRDILSIGEKLFF	TGTGCCAGCCGGGACATTTTGAGCATTGGGGAAAAACTGTTTTTT
TRBV5-4	.	TRBJ2-2	TRBD1	CASSVGTGGLTGELFF	TGTGCCAGCAGCGTTGGGACAGGGGGTCTCACCGGGGAGCTGTTTTTT
TRBV11-2	.	TRBJ1-2	.	CASGGGFGYGYTF	TGTGCCAGCGGTGGGGGCTTTGGCTATGGCTACACCTTC
TRBV10-3	.	TRBJ2-7	TRBD2	CAISESVLAVNEQYF	TGTGCCATCAGTGAGTCTGTCCTAGCGGTCAACGAGCAGTACTTC
TRBV7-2	.	TRBJ1-1	.	CASSSRRENTEAFF	TGTGCCAGCAGCTCCCGACGGGAGAACACTGAAGCTTTCTTT
TRBV28	.	TRBJ1-3	.	CASSLAPRAKSGNTIYF	TGTGCCAGCAGTTTAGCCCCCCGTGCTAAATCTGGAAACACCATATATTTT
TRBV14	many	TRBJ1-1	TRBD1	CASSTHRGLWAEAFF	TGTGCCAGCAGCACCCACAGGGGGCTTTGGGCTGAAGCTTTCTTT
TRBV6-1	.	TRBJ1-2	.	CASSESNSGGYTF	TGTGCCAGCAGTGAATCAAATTCGGGTGGCTACACCTTC
TRBV6-5	.	TRBJ2-4	.	CASRVKSLAKNIQYF	TGTGCCAGCAGGGTTAAGAGCCTAGCCAAAAACATTCAGTACTTC
TRBV7-2	few	TRBJ2-7	TRBD1	CASSFRQGHEQYF	TGTGCCAGCAGCTTTCGACAGGGCCACGAGCAGTACTTC
TRBV5-1	.	TRBJ1-4	.	CASSEAGGGLEKLFF	TGCGCCAGCAGTGAGGCCGGTGGGGGACTTGAAAAACTGTTTTTT
TRBV10-3	.	TRBJ1-1	TRBD1	CAIRDRGVDEAFF	TGTGCCATCCGGGACAGGGGAGTTGATGAAGCTTTCTTT
TRBV19	.	TRBJ2-1	TRBD2	CASSMGQGGNEQFF	TGTGCCAGTAGTATGGGCCAGGGAGGGAATGAGCAGTTCTTC
TRBV6-5	.	TRBJ1-1	.	CASRREHRGTEAFF	TGTGCCAGCAGACGGGAGCATAGAGGGACTGAAGCTTTCTTT
TRBV9	.	TRBJ1-2	.	CASSLVPTALNGGYTF	TGTGCCAGCAGCCTAGTTCCGACAGCCCTTAATGGTGGCTACACCTTC
TRBV28	.	TRBJ1-4	.	CASIPGRSEKLFF	TGTGCCAGCATCCCAGGGAGGTCGGAAAAACTGTTTTTT
TRBV24-1	.	TRBJ1-1	.	CATSDGQLNTEAFF	TGTGCCACCAGTGATGGACAGTTGAACACTGAAGCTTTCTTT